Each of the 17 T cell receptor beta chains below was sequenced from the same sample in a study of Tregs in tolerant kidney transplant recipients. The nonmyeloablative bone marrow transplants came from related graft donors, with transient mixed chimerism. Only in-frame clones appear in the TCRdb table, and some are missing; sequencing was by immunoSEQ multiplex PCR. The sample carries 80,000 or so clones, roughly nine tenths recorded once. The sequencing used CD4+ T cells from blood (PBMCs), collected 24 months after the transplant. The receptors shown here come from a human patient who received a combined kidney and bone marrow transplant. Some of these T cells may belong to the graft donor.

The chain carries TRBV6-6 and TRBJ2-5, with D maybe TRBD1 (6 bases). The V end was cut by 6 bases, the J end by 1 base, with 6 bases between. The CDR3 length is 12 residues. Germline loops: CDR1 MNHNY, CDR2 SVGAGI (reference sequence). Here the CDR3 reads CASRDSQETQYF. The CDR3 nucleotides are TGTGCCAGCAGGGACAGCCAAGAGACCCAGTACTTC.

This chain links TRBV19 with TRBJ2-7; 9 bases agree with TRBD1. This CDR3 comprises 14 residues. The germline V gene has CDR1 LNHDA and CDR2 SQIVND (reference sequence). V shed 6 bases, J shed 3 bases, and the junction held 6 bases outside the gene matches. CDR3 protein: CASSSGQGSYEQYF. In nucleotides, the CDR3 is TGTGCCAGTAGCTCGGGACAGGGTAGCTACGAGCAGTACTTC. Complete variable domain (other parts from reference TRBV19 and TRBJ2-7): DGGITQSPKYLFRKEGQNVTLSCEQNLNHDAMYWYRQDPGQGLRLIYYSQIVNDFQKGDIAEGYSVSREKKESFPLTVTSAQKNPTAFYLCASSSGQGSYEQYFGPGTRLTVT.

The chain carries TRBV6-1 and TRBJ2-5; 7 nucleotides match TRBD2. V gave up 1 base and J gave up 3 bases; unmatched junction bases: 5. Germline assignment: CDR1 MNHNS and CDR2 SASEGT. The CDR3 is made up of 15 amino acids. The CDR3 nucleotides read TGTGCCAGCAGTGAAGTGTTGGGGGGGAAAGAGACCCAGTACTTC. This encodes CASSEVLGGKETQYF.

The CDR3 region has the DNA TGTGCCAGCACAGGGGGCTCGGGCTACACCTTC. Translating gives CASTGGSGYTF. This sequence joins TRBV6-6 and TRBJ1-2, with 8 positions matching TRBD1. The trim removed 7 bases at V and 8 bases at J, leaving 3 bases unmatched. CDR3 length: 11 amino acids. Germline V gene lookup returns CDR1 MNHNY and CDR2 SVGAGI (reference sequence).

The J gene is TRBJ1-2, the V gene TRBV25-1, with D unresolved. Germline CDR1 is MGHDK and CDR2 is SYGVNS. CDR3 length equals 13 residues. V was clipped by 5 bases and J by 0 bases, with 7 bases between them. Written as DNA, the CDR3 is TGTGCCAGCAGTCTTACAGCTAACTATGGCTACACCTTC. Its translation: CASSLTANYGYTF.

The chain links TRBV7-3 to TRBJ2-1; 8 bases agree with TRBD2. Losses at the gene ends were 8 bases for V and 6 bases for J; bases not matched to a gene: 6. This CDR3 is 13 amino acids long. The germline gives CDR1 SGHTA, CDR2 FQGTGA. The CDR3 loop is CASASGGGNEQFF. The CDR3, as DNA: TGTGCCAGCGCCTCGGGGGGGGGCAATGAGCAGTTCTTC.

The chain is built from TRBV15 and TRBJ2-5, with 7 bases lining up with TRBD2. Germline values: CDR1 LNHNV, CDR2 YYDKDF (reference sequence). With 3 bases clipped from V and 4 bases from J, the junction kept 5 bases outside the gene matches. This CDR3 has 14 amino acids. DNA of the CDR3: TGTGCCACCAGCAGGGTCTGGGGGGGAGAGACCCAGTACTTC. It specifies CATSRVWGGETQYF. The full variable domain, completed using reference TRBV15 and TRBJ2-5, is DAMVIQNPRYQVTQFGKPVTLSCSQTLNHNVMYWYQQKSSQAPKLLFHYYDKDFNNEADTPDNFQSRRPNTSFCFLDIRSPGLGDTAMYLCATSRVWGGETQYFGPGTRLLVL.

This chain connects TRBV7-3 to TRBJ2-5; 8 nucleotides line up with TRBD2. After removal of 6 bases from V and 7 bases from J, the junction contained 10 bases not matched to a gene. Germline V gene data show CDR1 as SGHTA and CDR2 as FQGTGA. This CDR3 region has 14 residues. The CDR3 reads CASSFDWAGGTQYF. CDR3 coding DNA: TGTGCCAGCAGTTTCGACTGGGCGGGGGGGACCCAGTACTTC.

Remarks on this clone: The junction does not match germline at one end; this may be a read error. The chain is built from TRBV6-4 and TRBJ2-7; TRBD1 matches 7 bases. Germline CDR1 reads MRHNA; CDR2 reads SNTAGT. The CDR3 consists of 14 residues. The CDR3 reads CASGDPTGSYEQYF. The DNA of the CDR3 is TGTGCCAGCGGTGACCCGACAGGGTCCTACGAGCAGTACTTC.

This rearrangement joins TRBV11-2 to TRBJ1-6; D is perhaps TRBD1 (6 bases). Germline values: CDR1 SGHAT, CDR2 FQNNGV. V lost 6 bases and J lost 6, with 15 bases in between. The CDR3 totals 15 residues. The CDR3 is CASSLRGAFNSPLHF. DNA of the CDR3: TGTGCCAGCAGTCTCAGGGGCGCCTTTAATTCACCCCTCCACTTT.

The gene calls are TRBV9 and TRBJ2-5; 10 bases line up with TRBD2. The V gene end was trimmed by 2 bases and the J gene end by 5 bases; junction bases not matched to a gene: 12. Germline values: CDR1 SGDLS, CDR2 YYNGEE. The CDR3 is 17 amino acids. The CDR3 region has the DNA TGTGCCAGCAGCGTCGGACCAGCGGGGGGGTCCGGGGAGACCCAGTACTTC. This encodes CASSVGPAGGSGETQYF.

The rearrangement uses TRBV5-1 and TRBJ2-1, with D possibly being TRBD1 (6 bases). The CDR3 is 15 amino acids. The V gene lost 6 bases and the J gene lost 2 bases, with 15 bases spanning the gap. Germline V lookup: CDR1 SGHRS, CDR2 YFSETQ. The CDR3: CASTHDRSPYNEQFF. DNA of the CDR3: TGCGCCAGCACCCACGACAGGTCCCCCTACAATGAGCAGTTCTTC.

This clone was detected a few times. V usage is TRBV7-2 and J usage is TRBJ1-5; tentatively, D is TRBD1 (5 bases). Germline V gene sequence: CDR1 SGHTA, CDR2 FQGNSA. V lost 6 bases and J lost 7, with 10 bases in between. The CDR3 runs 12 residues. The CDR3 sequence: CASSPRGQPQHF. For the CDR3, the DNA is TGTGCCAGCAGTCCTAGGGGCCAGCCCCAGCATTTT.

The rearrangement links TRBV19 to TRBJ2-3, with no clear D. Germline V gene sequence: CDR1 LNHDA, CDR2 SQIVND (reference sequence). The CDR3 has 13 residues. Trimming shortened V by 6 bases and J by 5 bases, and 12 bases separated the two germline ends. DNA of the CDR3: TGTGCCAGTAGCCCCCCCAATTTAGATACGCAGTATTTT. This gives the protein CASSPPNLDTQYF.

The chain combines TRBV5-1 with TRBJ1-4, with a tentative D call TRBD1 (5 bases). Germline V gene lookup returns CDR1 SGHRS and CDR2 YFSETQ. The CDR3 runs 16 residues. The V end was cut by 7 bases, the J end by 2 bases, with 18 bases between. In DNA, the CDR3 is TGCGCCAGCTCCCCGGGTACAGGTTTTACTAATGAAAAACTGTTTTTT. Translated, it gives CASSPGTGFTNEKLFF.

The chain has TRBV18 and TRBJ2-7; 11 nucleotides agree with TRBD2. Trimming at V came to 3 bases and at J to 6 bases, leaving 1 base not matched to a gene. Per the germline V gene, CDR1 is KGHSH and CDR2 is LQKENI. This CDR3 comprises 13 residues. The CDR3 sequence is CASSPGLAAEQYF. CDR3 sequence (DNA): TGTGCCAGCTCACCGGGACTAGCGGCCGAGCAGTACTTC.

CDR3: CASSLAGTSGRETQYF. Here the CDR3 DNA reads TGTGCCAGCAGCTTAGCCGGGACTAGCGGGAGGGAGACCCAGTACTTC. The rearrangement joins TRBV11-2 to TRBJ2-5, with TRBD2 identical over 15 bases. CDR1 and CDR2 from the germline V gene are SGHAT and FQNNGV. CDR3 length equals 16 residues. V lost 1 base, J lost 5 bases, and 2 bases stayed unmatched.